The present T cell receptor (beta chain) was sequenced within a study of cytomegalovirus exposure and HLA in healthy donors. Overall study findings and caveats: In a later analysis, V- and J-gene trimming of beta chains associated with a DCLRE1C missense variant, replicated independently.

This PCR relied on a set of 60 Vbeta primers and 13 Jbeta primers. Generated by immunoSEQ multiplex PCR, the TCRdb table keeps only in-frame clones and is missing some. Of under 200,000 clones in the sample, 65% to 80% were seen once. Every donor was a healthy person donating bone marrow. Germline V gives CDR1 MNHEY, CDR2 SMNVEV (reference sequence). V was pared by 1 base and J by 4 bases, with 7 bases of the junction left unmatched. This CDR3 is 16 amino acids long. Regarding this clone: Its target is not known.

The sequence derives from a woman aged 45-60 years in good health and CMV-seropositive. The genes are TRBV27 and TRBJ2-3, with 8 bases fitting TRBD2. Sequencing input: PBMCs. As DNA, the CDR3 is TGTGCCAGCAGTTTATTCGGGGGGGGCACTGCAGATACGCAGTATTTT. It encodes CASSLFGGGTADTQYF.